The 7 T cell receptor beta chains listed next were all sequenced from one sample in a study of CD8 T cells in ankylosing spondylitis. TCRdb reprocessed the 5' RACE reads with MiXCR, giving one entry per CDR3 protein. Of 200,000 to 250,000 distinct CDR3 sequences listed, over 9.5% are singletons. Sequencing was carried out using blood, either unsorted or a sorted T cell fraction (not recorded which). Receptors originate from a male donor with ankylosing spondylitis or in good health (not recorded which).

In this sample, this clonotype turned up many times. The chain employs TRBV9 and TRBJ1-5; no reliable D call. CDR1 is SGDLS, CDR2 YYNGEE, per germline. V lost 2 bases and J lost 6, with 18 bases in between. The length of the CDR3 is 16 residues. DNA of the CDR3: TGTGCCAGCAGCGTCCCCGGGTGGGGTATCGGTCAGCCCCAGCATTTT. It codes for CASSVPGWGIGQPQHF.

This chain connects TRBV20-1 to TRBJ1-1; TRBD1 aligns across 7 bases. Germline lookup yields CDR1 DFQATT and CDR2 SNEGSKA (reference sequence). CDR3 length: 13 residues. V gave up 6 bases and J gave up 6 bases; unmatched junction bases: 10. The CDR3 DNA reads TGCAGTGCGCAACAGGGGCTGTCCGCTGAAGCTTTCTTT. It translates to CSAQQGLSAEAFF.

A few counts support this clonotype. The chain uses TRBV7-3 and TRBJ2-1, with D possibly TRBD2 on 6 matching bases. The CDR3 runs 12 residues. V lost 4 bases, J lost 15 bases, and 16 bases lay in between. Germline V lookup: CDR1 SGHTA, CDR2 FQGTGA. The CDR3 sequence: CASSSAGGVWFF. CDR3 in DNA: TGTGCCAGCAGCTCAGCCGGAGGGGTGTGGTTCTTC.

This clonotype occurred a few times. The chain uses TRBV28 and TRBJ2-7, with 9 bases that match TRBD1. The germline CDR1 and CDR2 sequences are MDHEN and SYDVKM. V dropped 8 bases and J dropped 2; count of bases not matched to a gene: 7. The CDR3 has 14 amino acids. The CDR3 protein is CASGDRGRTYEQYF. As DNA, the CDR3 is TGTGCCAGCGGTGACAGGGGGAGGACCTACGAGCAGTACTTC. Full variable domain (missing parts from reference TRBV28 and TRBJ2-7): DVKVTQSSRYLVKRTGEKVFLECVQDMDHENMFWYRQDPGLGLRLIYFSYDVKMKEKGDIPEGYSVSREKKERFSLILESASTNQTSMYLCASGDRGRTYEQYFGPGTRLTVT.

In its sample, this clonotype was seen many times. The chain carries TRBV12-3 or TRBV12-4 and TRBJ1-5, with TRBD1 as a possible D gene (6 bases). V lost 6 bases and J lost 0, with 12 bases in between. CDR3 length equals 15 residues. CDR3 coding DNA: TGTGCCAGCAGACTACAGGGATATAGCAATCAGCCCCAGCATTTT. It is translated as CASRLQGYSNQPQHF.

By frequency in the sample, this clonotype is medium-sized. The V gene is TRBV10-3, the J gene TRBJ2-7; D is ambiguous. This CDR3 region has 12 residues. V lost 8 bases to trimming and J lost 0 bases, with 8 bases between them. The V gene's germline CDR1 is ENHRY and CDR2 SYGVKD. The CDR3 bases are TGTGCCATCGGCGACATCTCCTACGAGCAGTACTTC. Translating it yields CAIGDISYEQYF.

This clonotype was observed many times. The chain couples TRBV6-1 to TRBJ1-1; D is possibly TRBD1 (6 bases). Germline V CDR1 and CDR2: MNHNS, SASEGT. The CDR3 is made up of 14 amino acids. Trimming removed 5 bases at V and 0 bases at J, with 10 bases between. The CDR3 is CASSRQDLNTEAFF. The CDR3 region has the DNA TGTGCCAGCAGTAGACAGGACCTGAACACTGAAGCTTTCTTT.